The T cell receptor (beta chain) described here comes from a study of Graves' ophthalmopathy and Graves' hyperthyroidism. This clonotype appeared many times. RNA served as the template for amplifying TCR beta CDR3 regions. Amplification began with first-round RT-PCR using HTBI primers, then second-round multiplex PCR was performed. TCRdb redid the calling of the multiplex PCR reads with MiXCR, one entry per CDR3 protein. This table has around 400,000 distinct CDR3 sequences, approximately 21% appearing once. Germline CDR1 and CDR2: LNHDA and SQIVND (reference sequence). V was trimmed by 4 bases and J by 4 bases, leaving 8 bases between them. The CDR3 length is 13 residues.

The chain links TRBV19 to TRBJ1-5; no firm D call. The receptor comes from a woman between 18 and 29 years old with stable Graves' hyperthyroidism. Sequencing was carried out using peripheral blood. The CDR3 DNA is TGTGCCAGTAGTAGAAACGAAAATCAGCCCCAGCATTTT. Protein product: CASSRNENQPQHF.